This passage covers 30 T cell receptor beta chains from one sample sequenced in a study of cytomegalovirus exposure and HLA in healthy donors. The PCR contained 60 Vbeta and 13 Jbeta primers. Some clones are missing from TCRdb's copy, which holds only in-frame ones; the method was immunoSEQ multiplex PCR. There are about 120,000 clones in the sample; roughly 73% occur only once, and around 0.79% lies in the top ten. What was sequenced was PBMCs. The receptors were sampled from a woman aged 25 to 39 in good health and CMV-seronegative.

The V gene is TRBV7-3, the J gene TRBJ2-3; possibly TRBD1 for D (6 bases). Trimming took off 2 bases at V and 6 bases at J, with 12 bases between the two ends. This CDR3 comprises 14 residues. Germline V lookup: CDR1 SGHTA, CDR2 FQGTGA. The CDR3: CASSLGQYGDTQYF. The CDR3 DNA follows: TGTGCCAGCAGCTTAGGACAGTATGGGGATACGCAGTATTTT.

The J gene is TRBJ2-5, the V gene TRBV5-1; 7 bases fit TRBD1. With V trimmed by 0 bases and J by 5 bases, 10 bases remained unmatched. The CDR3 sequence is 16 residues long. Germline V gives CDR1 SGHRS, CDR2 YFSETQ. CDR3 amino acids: CASSLASGQIWETQYF. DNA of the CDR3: TGCGCCAGCAGCTTGGCCTCGGGACAGATCTGGGAGACCCAGTACTTC.

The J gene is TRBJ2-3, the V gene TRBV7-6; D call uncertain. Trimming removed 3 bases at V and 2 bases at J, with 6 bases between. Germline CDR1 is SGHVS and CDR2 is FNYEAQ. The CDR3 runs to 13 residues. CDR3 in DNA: TGTGCCAGCAGCTTCAGTCTCACAGATACGCAGTATTTT. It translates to CASSFSLTDTQYF. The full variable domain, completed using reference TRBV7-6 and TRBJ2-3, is GAGVSQSPRYKVTKRGQDVALRCDPISGHVSLYWYRQALGQGPEFLTYFNYEAQQDKSGLPNDRFSAERPEGSISTLTIQRTEQRDSAMYRCASSFSLTDTQYFGPGTRLTVL.

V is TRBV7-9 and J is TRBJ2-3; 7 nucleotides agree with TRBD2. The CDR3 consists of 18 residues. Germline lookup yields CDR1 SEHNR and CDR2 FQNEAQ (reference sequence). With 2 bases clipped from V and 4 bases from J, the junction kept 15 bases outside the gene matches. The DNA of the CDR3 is TGTGCCAGCAGCTTAAGTTTCTCCGGGGGGAGGACCTCAGATACGCAGTATTTT. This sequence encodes CASSLSFSGGRTSDTQYF.

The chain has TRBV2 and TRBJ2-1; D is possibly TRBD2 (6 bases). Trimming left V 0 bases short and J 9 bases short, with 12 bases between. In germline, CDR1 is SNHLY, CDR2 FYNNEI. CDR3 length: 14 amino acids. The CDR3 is CASSEAGGAGEQFF. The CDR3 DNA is TGTGCCAGCAGTGAAGCGGGGGGAGCTGGTGAGCAGTTCTTC.

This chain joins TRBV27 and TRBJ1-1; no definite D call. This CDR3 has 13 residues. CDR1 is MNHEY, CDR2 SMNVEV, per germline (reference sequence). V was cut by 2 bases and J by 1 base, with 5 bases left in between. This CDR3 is CASSLIENTEAFF. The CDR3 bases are TGTGCCAGCAGTTTAATAGAGAACACTGAAGCTTTCTTT.

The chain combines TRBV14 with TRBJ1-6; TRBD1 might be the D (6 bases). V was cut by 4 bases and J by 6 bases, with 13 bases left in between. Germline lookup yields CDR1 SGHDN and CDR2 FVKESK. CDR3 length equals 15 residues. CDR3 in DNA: TGTGCCAGCAGCCGGTGGGGGCCCGGTAATTCACCCCTCCACTTT. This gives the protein CASSRWGPGNSPLHF.

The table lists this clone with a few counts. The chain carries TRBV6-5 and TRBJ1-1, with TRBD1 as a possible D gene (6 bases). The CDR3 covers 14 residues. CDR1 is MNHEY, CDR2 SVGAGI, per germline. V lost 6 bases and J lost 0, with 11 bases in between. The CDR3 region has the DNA TGTGCCAGCAGCGGACAGATCTTGAACACTGAAGCTTTCTTT. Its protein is CASSGQILNTEAFF.

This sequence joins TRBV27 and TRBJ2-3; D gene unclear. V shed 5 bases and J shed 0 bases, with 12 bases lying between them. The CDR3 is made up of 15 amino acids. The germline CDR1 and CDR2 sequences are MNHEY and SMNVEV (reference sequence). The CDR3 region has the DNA TGTGCCAGCAGTCGCCTAATAACTAGCACAGATACGCAGTATTTT. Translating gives CASSRLITSTDTQYF.

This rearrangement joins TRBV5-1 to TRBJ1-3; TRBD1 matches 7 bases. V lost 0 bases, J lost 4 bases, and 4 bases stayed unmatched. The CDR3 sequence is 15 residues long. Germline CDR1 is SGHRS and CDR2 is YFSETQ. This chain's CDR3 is CASSLVTGAGNTIYF. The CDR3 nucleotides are TGCGCCAGCAGCTTGGTAACAGGGGCGGGAAACACCATATATTTT.

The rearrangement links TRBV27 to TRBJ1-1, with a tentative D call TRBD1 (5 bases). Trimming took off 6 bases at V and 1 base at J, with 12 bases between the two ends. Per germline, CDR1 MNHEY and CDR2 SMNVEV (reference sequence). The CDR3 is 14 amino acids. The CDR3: CASRLRTGNTEAFF. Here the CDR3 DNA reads TGTGCCAGCAGACTACGAACAGGGAACACTGAAGCTTTCTTT.

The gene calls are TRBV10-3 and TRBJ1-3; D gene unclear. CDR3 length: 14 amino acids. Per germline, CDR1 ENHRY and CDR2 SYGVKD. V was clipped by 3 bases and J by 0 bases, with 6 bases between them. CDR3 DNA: TGTGCCATCAGTGATGGTAGCTCTGGAAACACCATATATTTT. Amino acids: CAISDGSSGNTIYF.

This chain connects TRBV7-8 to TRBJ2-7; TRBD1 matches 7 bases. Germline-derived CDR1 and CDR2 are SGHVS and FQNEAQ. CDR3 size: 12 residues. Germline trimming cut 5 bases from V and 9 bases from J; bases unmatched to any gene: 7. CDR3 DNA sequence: TGTGCCAGCAGCCCGGGACAGATGGGGCAGTACTTC. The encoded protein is CASSPGQMGQYF.

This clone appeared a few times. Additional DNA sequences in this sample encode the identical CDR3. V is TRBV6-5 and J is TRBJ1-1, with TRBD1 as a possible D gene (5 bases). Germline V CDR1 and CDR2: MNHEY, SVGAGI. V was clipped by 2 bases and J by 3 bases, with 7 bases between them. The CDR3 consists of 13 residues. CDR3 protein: CASSYRGYTEAFF. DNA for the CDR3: TGTGCCAGCAGTTACAGGGGATACACTGAAGCTTTCTTT.

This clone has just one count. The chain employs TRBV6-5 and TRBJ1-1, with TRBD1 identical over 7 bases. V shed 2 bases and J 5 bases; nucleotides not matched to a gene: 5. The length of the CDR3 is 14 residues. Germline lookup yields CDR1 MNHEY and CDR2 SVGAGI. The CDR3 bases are TGTGCCAGCAGTTACAGGACAGGACCAACTGAAGCTTTCTTT. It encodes CASSYRTGPTEAFF.

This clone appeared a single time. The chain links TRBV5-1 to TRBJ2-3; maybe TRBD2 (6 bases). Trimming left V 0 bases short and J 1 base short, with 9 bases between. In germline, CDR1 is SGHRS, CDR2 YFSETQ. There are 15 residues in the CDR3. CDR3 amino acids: CASSLGRGGTDTQYF. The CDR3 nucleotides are TGCGCCAGCAGCTTGGGGAGGGGCGGCACAGATACGCAGTATTTT.

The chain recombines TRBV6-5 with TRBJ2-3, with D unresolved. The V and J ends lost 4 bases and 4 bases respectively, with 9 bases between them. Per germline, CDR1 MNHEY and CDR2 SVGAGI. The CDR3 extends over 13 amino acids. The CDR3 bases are TGTGCCAGCAGTTCCCAGCAGGCAGATACGCAGTATTTT. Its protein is CASSSQQADTQYF.

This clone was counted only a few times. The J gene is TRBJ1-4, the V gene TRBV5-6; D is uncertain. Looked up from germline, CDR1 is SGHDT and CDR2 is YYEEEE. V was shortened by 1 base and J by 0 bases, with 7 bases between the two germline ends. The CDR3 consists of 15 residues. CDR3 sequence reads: CASSLISTTNEKLFF. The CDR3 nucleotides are TGTGCCAGCAGCTTGATATCTACAACTAATGAAAAACTGTTTTTT.

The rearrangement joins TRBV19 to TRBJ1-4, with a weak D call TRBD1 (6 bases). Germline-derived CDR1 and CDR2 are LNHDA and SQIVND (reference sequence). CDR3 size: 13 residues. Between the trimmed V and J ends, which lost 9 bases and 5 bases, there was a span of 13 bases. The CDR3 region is CASRTVWNEKLFF. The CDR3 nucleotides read TGTGCCAGCAGGACAGTGTGGAATGAAAAACTGTTTTTT.

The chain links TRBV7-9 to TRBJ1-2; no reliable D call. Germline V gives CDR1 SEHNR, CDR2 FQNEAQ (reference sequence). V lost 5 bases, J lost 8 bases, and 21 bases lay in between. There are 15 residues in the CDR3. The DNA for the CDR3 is TGTGCCAGCAGCCCAGACCTATTACTAGGAGGAGGCTACACCTTC. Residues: CASSPDLLLGGGYTF.

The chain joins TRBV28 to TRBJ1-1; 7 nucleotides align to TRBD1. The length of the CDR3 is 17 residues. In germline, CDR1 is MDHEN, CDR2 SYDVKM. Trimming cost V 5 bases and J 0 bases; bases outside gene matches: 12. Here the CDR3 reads CASSLPGQTLMNTEAFF. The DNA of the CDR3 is TGTGCCAGCAGTCTTCCGGGACAGACCCTCATGAACACTGAAGCTTTCTTT.

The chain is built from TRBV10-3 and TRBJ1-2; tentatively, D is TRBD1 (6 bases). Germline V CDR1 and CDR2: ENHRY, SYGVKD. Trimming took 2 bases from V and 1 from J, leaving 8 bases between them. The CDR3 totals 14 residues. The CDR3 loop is CAISETGYNYGYTF. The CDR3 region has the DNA TGTGCCATCAGTGAGACAGGGTATAACTATGGCTACACCTTC.

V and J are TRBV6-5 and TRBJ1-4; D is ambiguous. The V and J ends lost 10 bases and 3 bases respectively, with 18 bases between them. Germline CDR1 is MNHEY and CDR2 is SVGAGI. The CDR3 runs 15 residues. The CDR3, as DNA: TGTGCCATTAGGCGGACCCCCGGGGCTAATGAAAAACTGTTTTTT. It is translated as CAIRRTPGANEKLFF.

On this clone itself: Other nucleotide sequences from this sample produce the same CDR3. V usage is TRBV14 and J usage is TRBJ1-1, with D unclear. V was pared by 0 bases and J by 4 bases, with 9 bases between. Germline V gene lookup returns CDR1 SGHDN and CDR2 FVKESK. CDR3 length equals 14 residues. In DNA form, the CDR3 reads TGTGCCAGCAGCCAAGAACGGGGAAGCACTGAAGCTTTCTTT. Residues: CASSQERGSTEAFF.

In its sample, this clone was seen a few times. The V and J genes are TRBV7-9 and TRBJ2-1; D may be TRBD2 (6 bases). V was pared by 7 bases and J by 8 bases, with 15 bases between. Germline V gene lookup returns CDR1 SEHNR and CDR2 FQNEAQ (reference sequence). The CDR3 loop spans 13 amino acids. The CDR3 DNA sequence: TGTGCCAGCACCATCCCTGCTAGCGATGAGCAGTTCTTC. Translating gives CASTIPASDEQFF.

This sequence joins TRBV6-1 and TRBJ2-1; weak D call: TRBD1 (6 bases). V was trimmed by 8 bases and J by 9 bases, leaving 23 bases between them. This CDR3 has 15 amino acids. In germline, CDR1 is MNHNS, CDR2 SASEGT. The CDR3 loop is CASLGRGNIRGEQFF. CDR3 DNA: TGTGCCAGCCTGGGCAGGGGTAATATTAGGGGTGAGCAGTTCTTC.

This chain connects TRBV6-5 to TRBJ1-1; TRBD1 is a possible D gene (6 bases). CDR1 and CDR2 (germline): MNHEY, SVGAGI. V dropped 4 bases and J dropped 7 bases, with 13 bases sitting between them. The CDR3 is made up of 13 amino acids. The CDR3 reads CASSLPGHLEAFF. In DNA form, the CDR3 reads TGTGCCAGCAGTTTACCGGGACACCTTGAAGCTTTCTTT.

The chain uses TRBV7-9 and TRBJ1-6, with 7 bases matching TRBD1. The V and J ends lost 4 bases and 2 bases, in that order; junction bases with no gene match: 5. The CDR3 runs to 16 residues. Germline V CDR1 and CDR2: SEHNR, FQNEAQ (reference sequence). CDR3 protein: CASSSSTGTYNSPLHF. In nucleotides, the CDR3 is TGTGCCAGCAGCTCCTCGACAGGGACCTATAATTCACCCCTCCACTTT.

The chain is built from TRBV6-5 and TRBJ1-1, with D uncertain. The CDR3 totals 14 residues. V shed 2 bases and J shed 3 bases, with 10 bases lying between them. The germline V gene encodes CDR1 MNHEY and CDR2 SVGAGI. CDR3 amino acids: CASSYEGPDTEAFF. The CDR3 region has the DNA TGTGCCAGCAGTTACGAGGGCCCCGACACTGAAGCTTTCTTT.

In DNA form, the CDR3 reads TGCAGCGTCCGAAGATCTAGGACAGGGGGTTCAGATACGCAGTATTTT. Its protein product is CSVRRSRTGGSDTQYF. The gene calls are TRBV29-1 and TRBJ2-3; 10 nucleotides line up with TRBD1. The CDR3 spans 16 residues. The germline gives CDR1 SQVTM, CDR2 ANQGSEA. V gave up 6 bases and J gave up 4 bases; unmatched junction bases: 13.